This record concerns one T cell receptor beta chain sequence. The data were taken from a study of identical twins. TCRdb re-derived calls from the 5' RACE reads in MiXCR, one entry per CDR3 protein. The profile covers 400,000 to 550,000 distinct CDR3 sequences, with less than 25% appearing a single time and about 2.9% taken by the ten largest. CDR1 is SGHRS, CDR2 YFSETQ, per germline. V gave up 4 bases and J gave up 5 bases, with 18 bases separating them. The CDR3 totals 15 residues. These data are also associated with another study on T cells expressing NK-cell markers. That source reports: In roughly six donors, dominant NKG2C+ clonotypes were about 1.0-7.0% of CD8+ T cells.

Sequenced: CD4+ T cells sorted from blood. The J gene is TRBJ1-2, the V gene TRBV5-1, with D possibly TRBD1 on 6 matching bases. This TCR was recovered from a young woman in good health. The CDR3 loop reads CASSKTGTVDYGYTF. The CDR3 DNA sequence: TGCGCCAGCAGCAAAACAGGGACTGTAGATTATGGCTACACCTTC.